This TCR beta chain was profiled in a study of control samples from healthy donors and cancer patients. V was pared by 0 bases and J by 5 bases, with 8 bases of the junction left unmatched. The CDR3 runs 16 residues. CDR1 and CDR2 (germline): MNHEY, SVGEGT. Repertoires were generated with immunoSEQ multiplex PCR, while TCRdb's copy carries only in-frame clones and drops some. The sample contains about 130,000 clones, roughly 91% of which appear only once. This sequence originates from a man aged 45 to 65 with head and neck cancer. Sequenced material: PBMCs. The chain employs TRBV6-2 or TRBV6-3 and TRBJ1-1; TRBD1 aligns across 8 bases. The CDR3 nucleotides read TGTGCCAGCAGTTACTCGGCAGGGGGCGCAGGAACTGAAGCTTTCTTT. Protein product: CASSYSAGGAGTEAFF.